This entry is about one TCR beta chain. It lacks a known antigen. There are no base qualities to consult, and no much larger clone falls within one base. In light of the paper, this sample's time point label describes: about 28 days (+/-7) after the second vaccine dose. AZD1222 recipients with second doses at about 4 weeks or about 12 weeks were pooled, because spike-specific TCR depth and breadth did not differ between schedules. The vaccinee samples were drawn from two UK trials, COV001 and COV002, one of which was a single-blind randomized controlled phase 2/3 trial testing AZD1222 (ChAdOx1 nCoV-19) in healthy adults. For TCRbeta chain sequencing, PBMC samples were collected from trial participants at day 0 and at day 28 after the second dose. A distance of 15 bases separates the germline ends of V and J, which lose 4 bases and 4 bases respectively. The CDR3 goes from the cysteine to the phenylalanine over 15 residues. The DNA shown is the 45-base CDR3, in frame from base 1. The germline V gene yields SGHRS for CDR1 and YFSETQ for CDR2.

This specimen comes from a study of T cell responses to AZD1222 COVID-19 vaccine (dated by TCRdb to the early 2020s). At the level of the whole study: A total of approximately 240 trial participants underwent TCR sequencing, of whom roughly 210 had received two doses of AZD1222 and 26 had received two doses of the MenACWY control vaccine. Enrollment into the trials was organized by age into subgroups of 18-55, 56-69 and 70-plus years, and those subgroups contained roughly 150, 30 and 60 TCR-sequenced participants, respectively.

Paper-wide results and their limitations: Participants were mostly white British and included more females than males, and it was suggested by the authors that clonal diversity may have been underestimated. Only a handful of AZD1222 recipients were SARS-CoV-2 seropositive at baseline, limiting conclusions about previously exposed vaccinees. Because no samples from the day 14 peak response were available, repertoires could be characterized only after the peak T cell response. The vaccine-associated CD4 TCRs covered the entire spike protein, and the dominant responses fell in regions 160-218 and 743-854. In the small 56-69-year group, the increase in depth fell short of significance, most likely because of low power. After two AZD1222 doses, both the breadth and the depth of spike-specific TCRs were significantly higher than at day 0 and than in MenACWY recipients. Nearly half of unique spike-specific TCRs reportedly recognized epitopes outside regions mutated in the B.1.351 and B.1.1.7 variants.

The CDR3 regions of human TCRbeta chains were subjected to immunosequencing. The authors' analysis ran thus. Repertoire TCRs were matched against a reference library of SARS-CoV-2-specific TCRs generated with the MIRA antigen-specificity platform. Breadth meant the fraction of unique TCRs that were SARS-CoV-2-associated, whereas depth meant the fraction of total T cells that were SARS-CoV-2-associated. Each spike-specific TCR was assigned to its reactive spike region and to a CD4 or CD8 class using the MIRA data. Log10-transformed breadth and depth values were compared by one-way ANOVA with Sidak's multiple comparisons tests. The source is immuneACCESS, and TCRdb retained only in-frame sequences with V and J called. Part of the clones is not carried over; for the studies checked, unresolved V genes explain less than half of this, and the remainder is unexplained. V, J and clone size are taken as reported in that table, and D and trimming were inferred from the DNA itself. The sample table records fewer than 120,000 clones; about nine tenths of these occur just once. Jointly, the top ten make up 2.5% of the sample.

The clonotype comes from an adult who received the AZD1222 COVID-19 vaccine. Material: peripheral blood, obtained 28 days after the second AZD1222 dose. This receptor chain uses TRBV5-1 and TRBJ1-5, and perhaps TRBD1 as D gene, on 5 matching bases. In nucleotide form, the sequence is TGCGCCAGCAGCCCGGGTCAGGGTGAGAATCAGCCCCAGCATTTT. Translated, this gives CASSPGQGENQPQHF.